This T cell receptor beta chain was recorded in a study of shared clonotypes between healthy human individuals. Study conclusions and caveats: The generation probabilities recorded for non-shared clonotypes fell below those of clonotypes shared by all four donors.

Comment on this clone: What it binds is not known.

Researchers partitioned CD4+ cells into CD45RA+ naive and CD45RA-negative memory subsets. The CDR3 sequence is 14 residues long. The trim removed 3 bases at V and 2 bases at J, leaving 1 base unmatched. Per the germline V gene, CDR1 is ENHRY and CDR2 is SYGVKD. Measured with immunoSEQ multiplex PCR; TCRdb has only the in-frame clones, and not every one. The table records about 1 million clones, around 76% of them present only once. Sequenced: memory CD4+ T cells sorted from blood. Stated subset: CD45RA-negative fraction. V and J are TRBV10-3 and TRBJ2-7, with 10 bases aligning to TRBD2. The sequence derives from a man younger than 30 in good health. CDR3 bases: TGTGCCATCAGTGAAACTAGCGGGACCTACGAGCAGTACTTC. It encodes CAISETSGTYEQYF.